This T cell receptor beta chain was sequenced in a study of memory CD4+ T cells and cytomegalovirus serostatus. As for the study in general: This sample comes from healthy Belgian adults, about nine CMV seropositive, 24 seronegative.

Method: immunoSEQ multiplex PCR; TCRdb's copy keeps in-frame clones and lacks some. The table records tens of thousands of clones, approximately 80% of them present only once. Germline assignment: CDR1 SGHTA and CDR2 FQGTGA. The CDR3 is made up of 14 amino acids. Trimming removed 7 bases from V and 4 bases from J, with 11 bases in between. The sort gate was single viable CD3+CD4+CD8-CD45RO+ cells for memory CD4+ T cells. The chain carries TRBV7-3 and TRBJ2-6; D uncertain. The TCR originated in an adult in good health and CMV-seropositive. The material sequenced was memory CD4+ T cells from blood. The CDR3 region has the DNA TGTGCCAGCACGCCCCTGGAGGGGGCCAACGTCCTGACTTTC. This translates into CASTPLEGANVLTF.